This T cell receptor beta chain was retrieved from a study of blood T cell repertoires in COVID-19. The overall study: The United States, Italy and Spain supplied acute and convalescent COVID-19 samples.

The V segment lost 8 bases and the J segment 5 bases; nucleotides outside the gene matches: 4. The CDR3 length is 12 residues. The germline gives CDR1 LNHDA, CDR2 SQIVND (reference sequence). Source study methods: Amplification with reference gene primers provided the estimates of nucleated cell counts. The repertoire was sequenced with immunoSEQ multiplex PCR; TCRdb's copy has only in-frame clones and lacks some. That table supplies the V and J calls and clone size; D and trimming were determined from the DNA. The table lists 100,000 to 120,000 clones, nearly 90% of them singletons. The sequence came from a woman in her seventies who had recovered from COVID-19. The chain carries TRBV19 and TRBJ2-5; 8 bases agree with TRBD1. Sequencing input: peripheral blood. Here the CDR3 reads CASAGGLETQYF. Here the CDR3 DNA reads TGTGCCAGTGCAGGGGGCCTGGAGACCCAGTACTTC.